This T cell receptor gamma chain was observed in a study of γδ T cells in repeated Plasmodium falciparum infection. TCRdb reapplied CATT to the multiplex PCR reads. The sample holds tens of thousands of gamma-chain clones; about 1.5% are singletons and the top ten take just under 20%. Flow sorting of PBMC yielded separate Vgamma9/Vdelta2+ and Vdelta2-negative gammadelta T cell populations for bulk repertoire analysis. The CDR3 runs to 13 residues. CDR1 GITISATS and CDR2 ISYDGTV come from the germline V gene (reference sequence). This clone was seen many times. The TCRdb protein comes from a much larger clone and disagrees with this DNA's translation at residue 9, likely due to a read error; the protein given here is derived from the DNA.

This receptor was identified in a pool of human donors (malaria-infected and uninfected, not separated). The gene calls are TRGV9 and TRGJ1 or TRGJ2. The J gene was missing in TCRdb and was found by matching the end of the DNA to germline. Sequences were obtained from gamma-delta T cells from blood. The CDR3 spells CALWEAGYCKKLF. The DNA for the CDR3 is TGTGCCTTGTGGGAGGCAGGGTATTGTAAGAAACTCTTT.